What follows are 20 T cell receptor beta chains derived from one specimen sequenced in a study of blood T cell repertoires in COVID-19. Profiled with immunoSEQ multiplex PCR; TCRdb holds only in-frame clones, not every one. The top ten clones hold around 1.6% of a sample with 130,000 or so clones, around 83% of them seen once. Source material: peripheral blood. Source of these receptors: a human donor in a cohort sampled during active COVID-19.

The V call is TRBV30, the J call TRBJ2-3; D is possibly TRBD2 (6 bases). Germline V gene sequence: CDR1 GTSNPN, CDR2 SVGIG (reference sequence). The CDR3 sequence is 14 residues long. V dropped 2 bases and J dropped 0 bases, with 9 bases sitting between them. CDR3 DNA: TGTGCCTGGAGTACGGGACTTAGCACAGATACGCAGTATTTT. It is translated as CAWSTGLSTDTQYF.

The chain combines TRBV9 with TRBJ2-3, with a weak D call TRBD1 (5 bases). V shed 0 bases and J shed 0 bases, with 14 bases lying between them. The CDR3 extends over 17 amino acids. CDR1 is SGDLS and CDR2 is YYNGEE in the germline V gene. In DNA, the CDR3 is TGTGCCAGCAGCGTAGGGGTGGGGCCTACTAGCACAGATACGCAGTATTTT. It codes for CASSVGVGPTSTDTQYF.

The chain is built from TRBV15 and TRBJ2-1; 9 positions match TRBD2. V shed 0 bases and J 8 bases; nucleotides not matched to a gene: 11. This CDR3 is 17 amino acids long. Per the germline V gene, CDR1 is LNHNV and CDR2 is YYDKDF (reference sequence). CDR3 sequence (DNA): TGTGCCACCAGCAGAGAGCCAGCGGGAGGCCCTGGAGATGAGCAGTTCTTC. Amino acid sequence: CATSREPAGGPGDEQFF.

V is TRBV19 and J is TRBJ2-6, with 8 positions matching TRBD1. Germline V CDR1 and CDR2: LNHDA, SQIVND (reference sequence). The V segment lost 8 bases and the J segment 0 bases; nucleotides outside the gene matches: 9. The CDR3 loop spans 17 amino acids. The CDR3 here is CASGSGTGHSGANVLTF. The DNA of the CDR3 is TGTGCCAGTGGGTCCGGGACAGGACACTCTGGGGCCAACGTCCTGACTTTC.

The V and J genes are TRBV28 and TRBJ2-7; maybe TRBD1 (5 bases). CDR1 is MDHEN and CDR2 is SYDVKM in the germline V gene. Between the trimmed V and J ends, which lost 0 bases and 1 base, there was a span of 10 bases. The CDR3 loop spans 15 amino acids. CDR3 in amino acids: CASSLWDMLSYEQYF. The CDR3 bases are TGTGCCAGCAGTTTATGGGACATGCTATCCTACGAGCAGTACTTC.

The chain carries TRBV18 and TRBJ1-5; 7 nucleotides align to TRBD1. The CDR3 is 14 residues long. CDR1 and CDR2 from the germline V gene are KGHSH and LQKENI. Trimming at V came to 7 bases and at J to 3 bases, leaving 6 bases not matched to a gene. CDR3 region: CASCTGEYNQPQHF. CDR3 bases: TGTGCCAGCTGCACAGGGGAGTACAATCAGCCCCAGCATTTT.

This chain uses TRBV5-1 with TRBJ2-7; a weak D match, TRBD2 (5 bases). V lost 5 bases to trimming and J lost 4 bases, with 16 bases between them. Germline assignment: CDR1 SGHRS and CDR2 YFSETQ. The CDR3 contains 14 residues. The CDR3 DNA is TGCGCCAGCAGGATGGTGGGCGAGGGTTACGAGCAGTACTTC. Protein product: CASRMVGEGYEQYF.

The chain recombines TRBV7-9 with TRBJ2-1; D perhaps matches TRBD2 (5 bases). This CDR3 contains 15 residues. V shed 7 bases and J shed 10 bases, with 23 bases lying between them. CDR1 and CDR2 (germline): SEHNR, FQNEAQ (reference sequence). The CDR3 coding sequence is TGTGCCAGCACCCTACGGGGTGCCGCTACCCAAGAGCAGTTCTTC. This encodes CASTLRGAATQEQFF.

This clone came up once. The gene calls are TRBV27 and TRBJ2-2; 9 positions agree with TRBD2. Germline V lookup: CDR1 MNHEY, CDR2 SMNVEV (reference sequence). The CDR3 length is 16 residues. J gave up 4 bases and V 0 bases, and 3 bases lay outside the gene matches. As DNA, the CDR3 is TGTGCCAGCAGTTTATCTAGCGGGGGTTCCACCGGGGAGCTGTTTTTT. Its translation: CASSLSSGGSTGELFF.

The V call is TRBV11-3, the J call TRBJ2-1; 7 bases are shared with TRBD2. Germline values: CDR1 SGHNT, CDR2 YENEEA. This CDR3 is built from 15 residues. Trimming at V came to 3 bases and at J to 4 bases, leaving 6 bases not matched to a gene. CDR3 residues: CASSFKAGPYNEQFF. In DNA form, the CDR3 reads TGTGCCAGCAGCTTTAAAGCGGGACCATACAATGAGCAGTTCTTC.

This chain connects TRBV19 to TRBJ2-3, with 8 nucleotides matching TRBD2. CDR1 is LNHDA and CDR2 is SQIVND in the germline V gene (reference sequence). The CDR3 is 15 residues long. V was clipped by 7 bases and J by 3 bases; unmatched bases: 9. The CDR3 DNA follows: TGTGCCAGTACCAACACAGCGGGAGTAACAGATACGCAGTATTTT. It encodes CASTNTAGVTDTQYF.

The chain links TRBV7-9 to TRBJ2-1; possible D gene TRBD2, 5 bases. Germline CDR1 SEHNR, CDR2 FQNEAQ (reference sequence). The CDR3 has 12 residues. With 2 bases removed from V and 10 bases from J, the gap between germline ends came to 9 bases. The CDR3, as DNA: TGTGCCAGCAGCTTAACAACGGGGGAGCAGTTCTTC. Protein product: CASSLTTGEQFF.

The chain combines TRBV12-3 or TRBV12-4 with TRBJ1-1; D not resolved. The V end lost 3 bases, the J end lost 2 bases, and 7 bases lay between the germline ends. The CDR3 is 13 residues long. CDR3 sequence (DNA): TGTGCCAGCAGTTTCTCAGATAACACTGAAGCTTTCTTT. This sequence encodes CASSFSDNTEAFF.

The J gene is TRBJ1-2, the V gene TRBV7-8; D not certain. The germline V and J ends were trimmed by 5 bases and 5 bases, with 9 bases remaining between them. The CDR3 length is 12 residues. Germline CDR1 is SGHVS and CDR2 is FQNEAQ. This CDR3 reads CASSRELYGYTF. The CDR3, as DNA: TGTGCCAGCAGCAGGGAGTTGTATGGCTACACCTTC. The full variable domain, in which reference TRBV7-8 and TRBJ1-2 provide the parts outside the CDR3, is GAGVSQSPRYKVAKRGQDVALRCDPISGHVSLFWYQQALGQGPEFLTYFQNEAQLDKSGLPSDRFFAERPEGSVSTLKIQRTQQEDSAVYLCASSRELYGYTFGSGTRLTVV.

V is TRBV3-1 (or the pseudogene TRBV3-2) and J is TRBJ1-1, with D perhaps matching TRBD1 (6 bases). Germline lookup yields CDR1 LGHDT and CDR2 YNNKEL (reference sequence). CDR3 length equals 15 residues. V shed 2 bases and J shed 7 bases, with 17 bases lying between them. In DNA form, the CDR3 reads TGTGCCAGCAGCCAATCGGGGGGGGGACACGTTGAAGCTTTCTTT. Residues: CASSQSGGGHVEAFF.

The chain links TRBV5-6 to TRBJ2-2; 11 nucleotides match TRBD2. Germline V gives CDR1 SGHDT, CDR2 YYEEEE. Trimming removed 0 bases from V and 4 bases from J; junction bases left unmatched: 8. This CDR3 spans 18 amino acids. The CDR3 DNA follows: TGTGCCAGCAGCTTGGTAGTAGCGGGAGGGCTCAGCACCGGGGAGCTGTTTTTT. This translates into CASSLVVAGGLSTGELFF.

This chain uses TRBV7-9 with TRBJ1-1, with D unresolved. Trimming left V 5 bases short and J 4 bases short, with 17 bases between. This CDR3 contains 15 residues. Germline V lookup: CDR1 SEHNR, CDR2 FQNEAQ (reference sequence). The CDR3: CASSPLLGTLTEAFF. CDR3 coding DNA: TGTGCCAGCAGCCCCCTTCTGGGCACCCTCACTGAAGCTTTCTTT.

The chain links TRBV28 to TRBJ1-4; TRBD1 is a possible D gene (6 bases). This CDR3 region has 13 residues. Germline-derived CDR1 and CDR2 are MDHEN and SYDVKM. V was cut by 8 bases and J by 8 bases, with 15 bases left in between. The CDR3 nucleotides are TGTGCCAGCCTTGGGGGGGGCGGCGAAAAACTGTTTTTT. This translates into CASLGGGGEKLFF.

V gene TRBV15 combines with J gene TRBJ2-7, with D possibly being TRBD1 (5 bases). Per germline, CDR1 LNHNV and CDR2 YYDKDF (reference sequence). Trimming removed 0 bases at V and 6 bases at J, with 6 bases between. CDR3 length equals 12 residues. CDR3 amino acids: CATSRDRVEQYF. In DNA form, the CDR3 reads TGTGCCACCAGCAGAGACAGGGTCGAGCAGTACTTC.

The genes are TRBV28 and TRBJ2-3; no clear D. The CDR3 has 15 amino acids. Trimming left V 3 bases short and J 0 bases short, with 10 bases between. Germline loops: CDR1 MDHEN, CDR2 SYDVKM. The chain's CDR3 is CASSFPPGSTDTQYF. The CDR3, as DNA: TGTGCCAGCAGTTTTCCGCCCGGTAGCACAGATACGCAGTATTTT.